Below are 3 T cell receptor beta chains sequenced from a single sample in a study of blood T cells in healthy people across ages. A second PCR of 7 to 11 cycles used a sample-barcoded 5' primer and a J-beta primer mix. TCRdb reanalysed the 5' RACE reads using MiXCR and keeps one entry per CDR3 protein. The sample has about 1.1 million distinct CDR3 sequences; 35% to 45% are singletons. What was sequenced was blood. These receptors came from a man aged 18-30 years in good health.

The chain joins TRBV9 to TRBJ2-3; 11 positions agree with TRBD2. Germline assignment: CDR1 SGDLS and CDR2 YYNGEE. CDR3 size: 18 residues. Trimming cost V 4 bases and J 6 bases; bases outside gene matches: 16. This CDR3 reads CASSSTVTSGDSSDTQYF. In DNA form, the CDR3 reads TGTGCCAGCAGCTCCACCGTGACTAGCGGGGATTCATCGGATACGCAGTATTTT.

V is TRBV20-1 and J is TRBJ1-2; D not certain. CDR3 size: 12 residues. V was cut by 3 bases and J by 1 base, with 6 bases left in between. CDR1 and CDR2 (germline): DFQATT, SNEGSKA (reference sequence). The CDR3 is CSARRVNYGYTF. In DNA, the CDR3 is TGCAGTGCTAGGAGGGTTAACTATGGCTACACCTTC.

The gene calls are TRBV9 and TRBJ2-2; D remains unclear. Germline V CDR1 and CDR2: SGDLS, YYNGEE. V lost 0 bases and J 5 bases, leaving 8 bases between the germline ends. The CDR3 sequence is 14 residues long. The CDR3 sequence: CASSVGSGTGELFF. The CDR3 nucleotides read TGTGCCAGCAGCGTAGGGTCAGGAACCGGGGAGCTGTTTTTT.